Listed below are T cell receptor beta chains from one sample, sequenced in a study of T cells in Graves' hyperthyroidism and ophthalmopathy. MiXCR, applied by TCRdb to the multiplex PCR reads, yields one record per CDR3 protein. This table holds about 500,000 distinct CDR3 sequences, 35% to 50% found once. The sample comprised peripheral blood or thyroid tissue (not recorded which). The source is an adult woman with Graves' disease, either hyperthyroidism or ophthalmopathy (not recorded which). The CDR3 runs from the conserved cysteine through the conserved F or W. The order of the fields is D gene, V gene, clone size, J gene, CDR3 protein, CDR3 DNA. D genes are given only for firm matches. The size field is filled for only some rows; it gives once, few, many or a size class.

>TRBD1|TRBV20-1|many|TRBJ2-2
CSARDRDRGELFF
TGCAGTGCTAGAGATAGGGACAGGGGGGAGCTGTTTTTT
>-|TRBV25-1|-|TRBJ1-1
CASSDSMGTEAFF
TGTGCCAGCAGTGACTCGATGGGGACTGAAGCTTTCTTT
>-|TRBV7-8|-|TRBJ2-5
CASSLGGNWYF
TGTGCCAGCAGCTTGGGGGGCAACTGGTACTTC
>-|TRBV5-1|-|TRBJ1-5
CASSLRVTGAFQPQHF
TGCGCCAGCAGCCTGCGCGTAACTGGGGCTTTTCAGCCCCAGCATTTT
>-|TRBV12-3/TRBV12-4|-|TRBJ2-2
CASSLWGTDGELFF
TGTGCCAGCAGTTTATGGGGGACCGACGGGGAGCTGTTTTTT
>-|TRBV2|-|TRBJ2-7
CASMPVGGYEQYF
TGTGCCAGCATGCCCGTAGGGGGCTACGAGCAGTACTTC
>TRBD1|TRBV10-2|-|TRBJ1-1
CASSVYGTGVPEAFF
TGCGCCAGCAGTGTTTACGGGACAGGCGTACCTGAAGCTTTCTTT
>-|TRBV15|-|TRBJ2-7
CATSRAGSYEQYF
TGTGCCACCAGCAGAGCGGGGTCCTACGAGCAGTACTTC
>TRBD2|TRBV7-3|-|TRBJ2-7
CASSLNSGGGEQYF
TGTGCCAGCAGCTTAAATTCGGGAGGGGGCGAGCAGTACTTC
>-|TRBV29-1|-|TRBJ2-7
CSVLSVAYEQYF
TGCAGCGTCCTAAGTGTGGCCTACGAGCAGTACTTC
>TRBD1|TRBV11-1|few|TRBJ2-7
CASSSRDRATYEQYF
TGTGCCAGCAGCAGCCGGGACAGGGCCACCTACGAGCAGTACTTC
>-|TRBV19|many|TRBJ1-2
CASSMVQGGGYTF
TGTGCCAGTAGTATGGTTCAGGGTGGTGGCTACACCTTC
>-|TRBV14|few|TRBJ2-7
CASSQVGTHYEQYF
TGTGCCAGCAGCCAGGTTGGCACCCACTACGAGCAGTACTTC
>TRBD2|TRBV10-3|-|TRBJ2-7
CAISTESDALAGGHYEQYF
TGTGCCATCAGTACAGAGTCTGATGCACTAGCGGGAGGACACTACGAGCAGTACTTC
>-|TRBV9|-|TRBJ2-5
CASSQVRGPQETQYF
TGTGCCAGCAGCCAAGTACGGGGGCCCCAAGAGACCCAGTACTTC
>-|TRBV11-3|many|TRBJ1-1
CASSSDENTEAFF
TGTGCCAGCAGCTCTGACGAGAACACTGAAGCTTTCTTT
>-|TRBV5-1|-|TRBJ2-5
CASSLTGPGDPETQYF
TGCGCCAGCAGCTTGACAGGGCCGGGAGACCCAGAGACCCAGTACTTC